This T cell receptor beta chain is from a study of T-cell memory formation after mild COVID-19 (dated by TCRdb to the early 2020s). Regarding the research as a whole: TCR sequence clusters from the two donors were largely donor specific. In two donors, T-cell clones that expanded and contracted after mild COVID-19 were followed by sequencing TCRalpha and TCRbeta repertoires longitudinally. Two young, previously healthy adult volunteers, one female and one male, were included in the cohort. Points the paper makes about the study in general: Some responding clones were detected in pre-infection memory, which suggested that pre-existing cross-reactive memory T cells had joined the SARS-CoV-2 response. Contracting CD4+ clones appeared mostly in the CM and EM memory subsets, whereas CD8+ clones were enriched in EMRA. The study included only a couple of mild cases, and larger cohorts that include severe cases with pre-infection samples were judged to be necessary. Clones contracting from day 15 to 85 had balanced CD4/CD8 phenotypes, while a second wave expanding from day 15 to 37 was biased towards CD4+. Whether the second-wave clones peaking on day 37 were SARS-CoV-2 specific was not confirmed.

Data came from an Illumina NovaSeq 6000. TCRalpha and TCRbeta cDNA libraries were constructed by 5'RACE with constant-segment primers, with sample barcodes and unique molecular identifiers being introduced. Trizol reagent was used to extract RNA from every sample. Amplification of the libraries took two PCR steps, and the second step added a second sample barcode plus Illumina TruSeq adapters. The libraries were sequenced on an Illumina NovaSeq using 2 x 150 bp paired-end reads. The authors processed their data as follows. The reads were demultiplexed and collapsed into UMI-guided consensus sequences using migec v1.2.7. With mixcr v2.1.11, UMI consensuses were aligned to TRA and TRB V and J templates and assembled into clonotypes. A clonotype was counted as expanded or contracted only if both edgeR and NoisET called the change significant, with noise models trained on biological replicates. For edgeR calls, the cutoffs were a false discovery rate-adjusted p below 0.01 and a log2 fold-change threshold of 1. PCA with hierarchical clustering of max-normalized trajectories of the 1000 most abundant clonotypes was used as exploratory dynamics analysis. The CD4 or CD8 phenotype of responding clones was assigned using the separately sequenced CD4+ and CD8+ repertoires. The public reads were run again by TCRdb, first through fastp at Q25 and then through MiXCR, and only productive beta chains were kept. Rows are unified per CDR3 protein, each entry keeping the most common DNA and genes. TCRdb's processing, not the authors', yielded these V and J calls. For this sample the table gives over 500,000 distinct CDR3 sequences, of which 17% were detected only once. About 7.4% of the sample lies in the top ten.

PBMCs were isolated by Ficoll-Paque density gradient centrifugation. V is cut by 1 base and J by 0 bases, and the space between the germline ends is 5 bases. From a lookup of the germline V gene, CDR1 and CDR2 are SNHLY and FYNNEI. From the cysteine up to the phenylalanine, the CDR3 has a length of 14 residues. Kept here is only the CDR3 DNA, which spans 42 bases and is read in frame from base 1. This clonotype was detected ten times or more. Its antigen is unknown. Base qualities are not at hand, and no much larger clone is one base apart. What was sequenced was PBMCs or a T cell subset sorted from them (not recorded which). The sequence joins TRBV2 to TRBJ2-3, with the D gene not confidently named. This TCR was recovered from an adult woman who had mild COVID-19 (a few samples of this study predate the infection). The sample titles of this study are shuffled in the database, so cell type and time point are left out; the donor was told from shared clones. The DNA reads as follows: TGTGCCAGCAGTGAAGGGCTTAGCACAGATACGCAGTATTTT. It encodes CASSEGLSTDTQYF. The reference TRBV2 and TRBJ2-3 proteins fill in what lies around the CDR3, so the full variable domain reads EPEVTQTPSHQVTQMGQEVILRCVPISNHLYFYWYRQILGQKVEFLVSFYNNEISEKSEIFDDQFSVERPDGSNFTLKIRSTKLEDSAMYFCASSEGLSTDTQYFGPGTRLTVL.